A single sample gave rise to the 5 T cell receptor beta chains below, sequenced in a study of cytotoxic CD8 clonotypes in ibrutinib-treated CLL. Some clones are missing from TCRdb's copy, which holds only in-frame ones; the method was immunoSEQ multiplex PCR. The sample has about 200,000 clones, 60% to 80% seen once; the top ten hold approximately 6%. Source: PBMCs, taken after 12 months of ibrutinib treatment. These TCRs come from a human donor with chronic lymphocytic leukemia.

The V gene is TRBV29-1, the J gene TRBJ1-1; D not certain. Deletions cut 3 bases from V and 0 bases from J, with 14 bases between. The germline V gene has CDR1 SQVTM and CDR2 ANQGSEA. The CDR3 is 15 amino acids. In DNA form, the CDR3 reads TGCAGCGTTGAGCTGGCGGGGAGAGTGAACACTGAAGCTTTCTTT. Translation: CSVELAGRVNTEAFF.

CDR3 DNA: TGTGCCAGCAGTTTTTCCCGGGACAGGGCTTATAGCAATCAGCCCCAGCATTTT. Translated: CASSFSRDRAYSNQPQHF. The chain combines TRBV28 with TRBJ1-5, with TRBD1 identical over 9 bases. Germline V gene sequence: CDR1 MDHEN, CDR2 SYDVKM. This CDR3 comprises 18 residues. The J segment lost 0 bases and the V segment lost 3 bases, leaving 9 bases of the junction unmatched.

The chain employs TRBV27 and TRBJ2-7; D is ambiguous. Trimming took 3 bases from V and 5 from J, leaving 14 bases between them. The germline gives CDR1 MNHEY, CDR2 SMNVEV (reference sequence). This CDR3 is 14 amino acids long. CDR3 sequence: CASSFRVPGDEQYF. In DNA, the CDR3 is TGTGCCAGCAGTTTCCGAGTACCCGGAGACGAGCAGTACTTC.

This chain joins TRBV7-2 and TRBJ2-3; 8 bases are a match to TRBD1. The germline CDR1 and CDR2 sequences are SGHTA and FQGNSA. The CDR3 has 14 residues. V gave up 4 bases and J gave up 10 bases; unmatched junction bases: 10. The CDR3 DNA reads as TGTGCCAGCAGCTCGACGACAGGGGTGTCTTCGCAGTATTTT. This sequence encodes CASSSTTGVSSQYF.

The V and J genes are TRBV9 and TRBJ2-2, with a tentative D call TRBD2 (6 bases). This CDR3 is built from 15 residues. CDR1 and CDR2 from the germline V gene are SGDLS and YYNGEE. Deletions cut 1 base from V and 0 bases from J, with 7 bases between. This chain's CDR3 is CASSVLATNTGELFF. The CDR3 DNA is TGTGCCAGCAGCGTACTAGCGACGAACACCGGGGAGCTGTTTTTT.